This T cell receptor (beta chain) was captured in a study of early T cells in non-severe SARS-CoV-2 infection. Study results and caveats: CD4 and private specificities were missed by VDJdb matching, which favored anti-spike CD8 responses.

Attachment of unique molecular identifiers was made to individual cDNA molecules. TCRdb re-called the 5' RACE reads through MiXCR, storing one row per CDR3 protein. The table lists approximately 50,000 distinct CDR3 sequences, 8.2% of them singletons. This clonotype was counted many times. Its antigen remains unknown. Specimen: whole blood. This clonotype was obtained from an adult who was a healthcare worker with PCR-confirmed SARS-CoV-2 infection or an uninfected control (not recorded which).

CDR3 region: CAWSRGTGTDTQYF. In DNA, the CDR3 is TGTGCCTGGAGTAGAGGTACCGGCACAGATACGCAGTATTTT. The genes are TRBV30 and TRBJ2-3; D call uncertain. The CDR3 spans 14 residues. Trimming removed 2 bases at V and 1 base at J, with 10 bases between. The germline V gene encodes CDR1 GTSNPN and CDR2 SVGIG (reference sequence).